What follows are 14 T cell receptor beta chains derived from one specimen sequenced in a study of T cell repertoires in cytomegalovirus infection. TCRdb re-called the reads through MiXCR, storing one row per CDR3 protein. This sample has more than 500,000 distinct CDR3 sequences, with more than 15% found just once. Sequencing used CD8+ T cells from PBMCs. The source of these receptors is a human donor in good health (CMV status not recorded). Some clones in this sample may be carry-over from other donors' samples.

Remarks on this clonotype: It is likely a read error, because the conserved phenylalanine at the end of the CDR3 is missing. V and J are TRBV4-1 and TRBJ2-1; no definite D call. The germline V gene encodes CDR1 MGHRA and CDR2 YSYEKL. This CDR3 region has 17 residues. The V end lost 1 base, the J end lost 10 bases, and 23 bases lay between the germline ends. The CDR3 loop is CASSQAFGYAFASEQFL. As DNA, the CDR3 is TGCGCCAGCAGCCAAGCCTTCGGCTATGCCTTTGCAAGCGAGCAGTTCTTA.

The CDR3 loop is CASSLDRGGETQYF. For the CDR3, the DNA is TGTGCCAGCAGCTTGGACAGGGGAGGAGAGACCCAGTACTTC. The chain uses TRBV5-5 and TRBJ2-5; perhaps TRBD1 as D (7 bases). The ends were cut back, 0 bases at V and 4 bases at J, with 10 bases in the middle. This CDR3 contains 14 residues. Germline CDR1 SGHKS, CDR2 YYEKEE (reference sequence).

This sequence joins TRBV29-1 and TRBJ1-2, with D perhaps matching TRBD1 (5 bases). Germline V gives CDR1 SQVTM, CDR2 ANQGSEA. The CDR3 runs 14 residues. V lost 3 bases and J lost 6, with 17 bases in between. The CDR3 is CSVEWGSFRDGYTF. In DNA form, the CDR3 reads TGCAGCGTTGAGTGGGGGTCCTTTAGAGATGGCTACACCTTC.

The sample holds many counts of this clonotype. J is TRBJ2-7 and V is TRBV19; possibly TRBD1 for D (6 bases). V lost 5 bases and J lost 4, with 12 bases in between. CDR1 and CDR2 (germline): LNHDA, SQIVND (reference sequence). The CDR3 has 13 amino acids. The CDR3 coding sequence is TGTGCCAGTAGTCCCGGACAGCTTTACGAGCAGTACTTC. Its translation: CASSPGQLYEQYF. Supplemented by reference TRBV19 and TRBJ2-7, the full variable domain reads DGGITQSPKYLFRKEGQNVTLSCEQNLNHDAMYWYRQDPGQGLRLIYYSQIVNDFQKGDIAEGYSVSREKKESFPLTVTSAQKNPTAFYLCASSPGQLYEQYFGPGTRLTVT.

The J gene is TRBJ1-2, the V gene TRBV14; 9 bases are a match to TRBD1. Per germline, CDR1 SGHDN and CDR2 FVKESK. V shed 4 bases and J 4 bases; nucleotides not matched to a gene: 4. The CDR3 loop spans 14 amino acids. The CDR3 here is CASSRQGDIYGYTF. The CDR3 DNA is TGTGCCAGCAGCCGACAGGGGGACATCTATGGCTACACCTTC. The full variable domain, in which reference TRBV14 and TRBJ1-2 provide the parts outside the CDR3, is EAGVTQFPSHSVIEKGQTVTLRCDPISGHDNLYWYRRVMGKEIKFLLHFVKESKQDESGMPNNRFLAERTGGTYSTLKVQPAELEDSGVYFCASSRQGDIYGYTFGSGTRLTVV.

As DNA, the CDR3 is TGTGCCAGCAGCCTCGTACAGTACAATGAGCAGTTCTTC. Translating it yields CASSLVQYNEQFF. The chain combines TRBV27 with TRBJ2-1; unclear D gene. Germline V gene data show CDR1 as MNHEY and CDR2 as SMNVEV (reference sequence). V gave up 6 bases and J gave up 4 bases, with 10 bases separating them. This CDR3 contains 13 residues.

This clonotype was found many times. CDR3: CATSRFPGTGMNTEAFF. DNA for the CDR3: TGTGCCACCAGCAGATTCCCCGGGACAGGCATGAACACTGAAGCTTTCTTT. V and J are TRBV15 and TRBJ1-1; 8 positions agree with TRBD1. Germline V gene sequence: CDR1 LNHNV, CDR2 YYDKDF (reference sequence). The CDR3 is made up of 17 amino acids. Trimming cost V 2 bases and J 0 bases; bases outside gene matches: 8.

The CDR3 coding sequence is TGCAGTACTCAGGGGCTGGGCAATCAGCCCCAGCATTTT. Translating it yields CSTQGLGNQPQHF. The gene calls are TRBV20-1 and TRBJ1-5; TRBD1 is a possible D gene (6 bases). V was cut by 8 bases and J by 2 bases, with 13 bases left in between. This CDR3 is 13 amino acids long. Per germline, CDR1 DFQATT and CDR2 SNEGSKA (reference sequence).

This clonotype was detected many times. Here the CDR3 reads CASRYGGGAYNEQFF. In DNA, the CDR3 is TGTGCCAGCCGATATGGCGGGGGGGCTTACAATGAGCAGTTCTTC. The chain has TRBV12-3 or TRBV12-4 and TRBJ2-1; 9 bases line up with TRBD2. CDR3 length: 15 amino acids. V gave up 8 bases and J gave up 4 bases; unmatched junction bases: 9.

CDR3 bases: TGTGCCAGCAGTTATCCGACAGGGGGTAAGGATACGCAGTATTTT. It translates to CASSYPTGGKDTQYF. The chain has TRBV6-5 and TRBJ2-3; 9 bases match TRBD1. Germline CDR1 MNHEY, CDR2 SVGAGI. V was pared by 3 bases and J by 6 bases, with 7 bases of the junction left unmatched. This CDR3 contains 15 residues.

This clonotype was picked up a small number of times. The rearrangement links TRBV27 to TRBJ2-3; 9 nucleotides align to TRBD1. The trim removed 4 bases at V and 2 bases at J, leaving 4 bases unmatched. The CDR3 extends over 15 amino acids. CDR1 is MNHEY, CDR2 SMNVEV, per germline (reference sequence). CDR3 sequence (DNA): TGTGCCAGCAGTTCAACAGGGGGCCCCACAGATACGCAGTATTTT. This sequence encodes CASSSTGGPTDTQYF.

The chain has TRBV10-2 and TRBJ1-2; 10 bases are a match to TRBD1. Germline CDR1 reads WSHSY; CDR2 reads SAAADI. Trimming removed 6 bases from V and 5 bases from J; junction bases left unmatched: 6. This CDR3 has 14 amino acids. The CDR3 DNA is TGCGCCAGCAGGGGACAGGGGAGGGAGTATGGCTACACCTTC. Residues: CASRGQGREYGYTF.

V and J are TRBV29-1 and TRBJ1-2; no clear D. V dropped 8 bases and J dropped 6 bases, with 10 bases sitting between them. Germline V CDR1 and CDR2: SQVTM, ANQGSEA. CDR3 size: 10 residues. Written as DNA, the CDR3 is TGCAGCTGTTCCGGGGATGGCTACACCTTC. This gives the protein CSCSGDGYTF.

The V gene is TRBV3-1, the J gene TRBJ2-2; tentatively, D is TRBD1 or TRBD2 (5 bases each). Trimming removed 0 bases at V and 4 bases at J, with 9 bases between. The germline CDR1 and CDR2 sequences are LGHDT and YNNKEL (reference sequence). The CDR3 contains 15 residues. The CDR3: CASSQEFGGTGELFF. The CDR3 bases are TGTGCCAGCAGCCAAGAATTTGGGGGCACCGGGGAGCTGTTTTTT. Supplemented by reference TRBV3-1 and TRBJ2-2, the full variable domain reads DTAVSQTPKYLVTQMGNDKSIKCEQNLGHDTMYWYKQDSKKFLKIMFSYNNKELIINETVPNRFSPKSPDKAHLNLHINSLELGDSAVYFCASSQEFGGTGELFFGEGSRLTVL.